Each of the 2 T cell receptor beta chains below was sequenced from the same sample in a study of T cell changes during pregnancy in multiple sclerosis. Here immunoSEQ multiplex PCR was the method, and the copy in TCRdb shows in-frame clones only, minus some. The sample consists of under 95,000 clones, 90% to 95% of them appearing once. Sequences were derived from peripheral blood, sampled after pregnancy. These receptors originate from a female donor in good health, enrolled as a control in a pregnancy study.

The chain joins TRBV15 to TRBJ1-6; 9 positions agree with TRBD1. Germline trimming cut 5 bases from V and 9 bases from J; bases unmatched to any gene: 8. Per the germline V gene, CDR1 is LNHNV and CDR2 is YYDKDF (reference sequence). The CDR3 is made up of 15 amino acids. The CDR3 spells CATSATGQGSSPLHF. CDR3 nucleotides: TGTGCCACCAGCGCAACGGGACAGGGTAGTTCACCCCTCCACTTT.

The chain has TRBV11-2 and TRBJ2-2, with 14 bases that match TRBD2. In germline, CDR1 is SGHAT, CDR2 FQNNGV. Trimming cost V 5 bases and J 4 bases; bases outside gene matches: 9. This CDR3 comprises 18 residues. CDR3 nucleotide sequence: TGTGCCAGCAGCCCTCGACTAGCGGGGGGGCCGGGCACCGGGGAGCTGTTTTTT. This gives the protein CASSPRLAGGPGTGELFF.